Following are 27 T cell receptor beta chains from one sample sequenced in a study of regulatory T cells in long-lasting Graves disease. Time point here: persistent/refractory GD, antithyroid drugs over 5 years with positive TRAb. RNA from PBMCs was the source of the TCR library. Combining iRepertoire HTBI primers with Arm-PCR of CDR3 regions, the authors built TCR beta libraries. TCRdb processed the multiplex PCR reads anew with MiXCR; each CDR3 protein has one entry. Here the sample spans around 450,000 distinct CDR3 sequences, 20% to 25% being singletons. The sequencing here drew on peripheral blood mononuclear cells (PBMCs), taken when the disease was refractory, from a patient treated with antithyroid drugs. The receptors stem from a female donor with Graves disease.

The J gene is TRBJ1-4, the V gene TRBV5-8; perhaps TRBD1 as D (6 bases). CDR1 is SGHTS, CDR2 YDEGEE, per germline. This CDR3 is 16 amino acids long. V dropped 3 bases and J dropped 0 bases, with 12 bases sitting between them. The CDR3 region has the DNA TGTGCCAGCAGCTCTTCCGGACAGCCAACTAATGAAAAACTGTTTTTT. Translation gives CASSSSGQPTNEKLFF.

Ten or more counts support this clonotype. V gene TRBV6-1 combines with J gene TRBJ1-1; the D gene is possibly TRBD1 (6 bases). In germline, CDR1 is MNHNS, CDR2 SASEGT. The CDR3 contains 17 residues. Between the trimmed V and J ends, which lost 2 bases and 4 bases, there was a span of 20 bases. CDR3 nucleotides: TGTGCCAGCAGTGAACACGAGAGGGGGGGGCGAGTCACTGAAGCTTTCTTT. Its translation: CASSEHERGGRVTEAFF.

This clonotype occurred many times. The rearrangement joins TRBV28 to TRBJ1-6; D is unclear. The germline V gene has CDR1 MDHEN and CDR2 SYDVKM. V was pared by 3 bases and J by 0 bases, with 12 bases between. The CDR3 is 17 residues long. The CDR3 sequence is CASSFGLRSSYNSPLHF. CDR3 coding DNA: TGTGCCAGCAGTTTTGGGTTGAGGAGCTCCTATAATTCACCCCTCCACTTT.

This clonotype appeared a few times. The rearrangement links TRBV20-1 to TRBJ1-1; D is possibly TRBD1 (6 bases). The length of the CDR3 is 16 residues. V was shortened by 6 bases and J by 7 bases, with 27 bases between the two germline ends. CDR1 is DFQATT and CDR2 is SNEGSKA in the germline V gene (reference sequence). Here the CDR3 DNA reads TGCAGTGCCGCCCGGAGGACAGACACAGGGTACCGTGAAGCTTTCTTT. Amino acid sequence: CSAARRTDTGYREAFF.

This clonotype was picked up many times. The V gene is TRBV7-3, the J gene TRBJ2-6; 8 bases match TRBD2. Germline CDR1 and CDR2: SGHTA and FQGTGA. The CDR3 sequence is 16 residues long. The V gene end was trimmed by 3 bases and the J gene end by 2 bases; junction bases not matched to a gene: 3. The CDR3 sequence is CASSFQRGPGANVLTF. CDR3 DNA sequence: TGTGCCAGCAGCTTTCAGCGGGGGCCTGGGGCCAACGTCCTGACTTTC.

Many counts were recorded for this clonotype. CDR3 amino acids: CSARDPRGDNGYTF. The CDR3 DNA follows: TGCAGTGCTAGAGATCCCCGGGGTGATAATGGCTACACCTTC. V and J are TRBV20-1 and TRBJ1-2; D ambiguous. V was clipped by 0 bases and J by 6 bases, with 14 bases between them. The germline CDR1 and CDR2 sequences are DFQATT and SNEGSKA (reference sequence). The CDR3 is 14 residues long.

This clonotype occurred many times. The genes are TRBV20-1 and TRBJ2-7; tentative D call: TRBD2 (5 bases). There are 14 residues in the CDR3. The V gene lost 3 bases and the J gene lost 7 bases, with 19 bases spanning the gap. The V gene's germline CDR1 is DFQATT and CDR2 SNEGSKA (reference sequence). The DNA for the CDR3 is TGCAGTGCTAGCGCCCTCGCTCAAAGGAGGGAGCAGTACTTC. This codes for CSASALAQRREQYF.

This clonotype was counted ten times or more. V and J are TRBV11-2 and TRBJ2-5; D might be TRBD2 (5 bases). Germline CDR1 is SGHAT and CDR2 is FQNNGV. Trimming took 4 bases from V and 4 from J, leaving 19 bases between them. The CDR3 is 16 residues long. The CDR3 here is CASSWGFMEEGETQYF. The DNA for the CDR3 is TGTGCCAGCAGCTGGGGATTCATGGAGGAAGGAGAGACCCAGTACTTC.

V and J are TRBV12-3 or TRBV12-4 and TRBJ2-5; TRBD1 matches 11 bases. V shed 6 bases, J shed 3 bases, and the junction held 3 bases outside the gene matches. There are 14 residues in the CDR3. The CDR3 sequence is CASSPGQGEETQYF. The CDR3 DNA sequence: TGTGCCAGCAGCCCGGGACAGGGGGAAGAGACCCAGTACTTC.

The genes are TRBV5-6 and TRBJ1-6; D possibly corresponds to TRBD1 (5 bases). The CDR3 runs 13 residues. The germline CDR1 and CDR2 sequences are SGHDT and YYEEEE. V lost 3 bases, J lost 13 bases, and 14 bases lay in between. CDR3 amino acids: CASSSHREGPLHF. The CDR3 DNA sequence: TGTGCCAGCAGCTCCCACCGGGAGGGGCCCCTCCACTTT. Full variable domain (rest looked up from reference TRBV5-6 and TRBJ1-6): DAGVTQSPTHLIKTRGQQVTLRCSPKSGHDTVSWYQQALGQGPQFIFQYYEEEERQRGNFPDRFSGHQFPNYSSELNVNALLLGDSALYLCASSSHREGPLHFGNGTRLTVT.

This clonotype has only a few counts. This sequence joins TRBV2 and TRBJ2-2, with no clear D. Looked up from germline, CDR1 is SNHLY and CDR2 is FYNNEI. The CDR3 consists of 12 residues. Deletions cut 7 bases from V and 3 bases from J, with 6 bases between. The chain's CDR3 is CASTPDTGELFF. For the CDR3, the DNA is TGTGCCAGCACCCCGGACACCGGGGAGCTGTTTTTT.

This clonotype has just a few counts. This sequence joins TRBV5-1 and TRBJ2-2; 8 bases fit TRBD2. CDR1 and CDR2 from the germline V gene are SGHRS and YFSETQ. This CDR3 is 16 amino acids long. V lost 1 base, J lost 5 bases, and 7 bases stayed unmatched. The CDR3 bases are TGCGCCAGCAGCTTGAGGCTAGCGGGCGAAACCGGGGAGCTGTTTTTT. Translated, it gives CASSLRLAGETGELFF.

In nucleotides, the CDR3 is TGTGCCAGCAGCCCACAGGGGGCGAACGGAAACACCATATATTTT. It yields the protein CASSPQGANGNTIYF. This sequence joins TRBV7-2 and TRBJ1-3; 9 bases are shared with TRBD1. The CDR3 is made up of 15 amino acids. Unmatched junction bases numbered 6, after V lost 5 bases and J lost 4 bases. Germline CDR1 reads SGHTA; CDR2 reads FQGNSA.

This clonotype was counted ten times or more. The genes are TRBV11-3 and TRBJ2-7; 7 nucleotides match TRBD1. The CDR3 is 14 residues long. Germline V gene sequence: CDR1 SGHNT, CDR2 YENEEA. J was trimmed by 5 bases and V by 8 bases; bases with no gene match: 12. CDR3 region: CASGEDRRVHEQYF. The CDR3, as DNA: TGTGCCAGCGGCGAGGACAGGCGGGTCCACGAGCAGTACTTC.

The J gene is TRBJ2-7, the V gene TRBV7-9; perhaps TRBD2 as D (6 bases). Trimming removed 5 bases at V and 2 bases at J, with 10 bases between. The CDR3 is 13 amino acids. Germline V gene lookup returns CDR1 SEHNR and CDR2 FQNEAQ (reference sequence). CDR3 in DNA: TGTGCCAGCAGCGGGACTCGGACCTACGAGCAGTACTTC. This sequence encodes CASSGTRTYEQYF.

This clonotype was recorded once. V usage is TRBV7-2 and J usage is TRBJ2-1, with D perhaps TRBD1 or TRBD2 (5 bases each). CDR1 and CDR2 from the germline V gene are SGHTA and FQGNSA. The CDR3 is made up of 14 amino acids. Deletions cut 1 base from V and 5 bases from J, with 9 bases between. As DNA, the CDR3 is TGTGCCAGCAGCTTAGTGGGGACCCACAATGAGCAGTTCTTC. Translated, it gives CASSLVGTHNEQFF. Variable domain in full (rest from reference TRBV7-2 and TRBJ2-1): GAGVSQSPSNKVTEKGKDVELRCDPISGHTALYWYRQSLGQGLEFLIYFQGNSAPDKSGLPSDRFSAERTGGSVSTLTIQRTQQEDSAVYLCASSLVGTHNEQFFGPGTRLTVL.

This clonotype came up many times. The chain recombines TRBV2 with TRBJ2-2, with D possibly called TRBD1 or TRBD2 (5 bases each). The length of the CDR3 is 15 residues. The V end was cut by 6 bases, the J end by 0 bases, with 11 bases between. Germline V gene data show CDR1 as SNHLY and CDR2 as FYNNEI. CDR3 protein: CASSIGTANTGELFF. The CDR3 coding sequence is TGTGCCAGCAGCATCGGGACGGCGAACACCGGGGAGCTGTTTTTT. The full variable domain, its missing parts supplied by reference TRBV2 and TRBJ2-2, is EPEVTQTPSHQVTQMGQEVILRCVPISNHLYFYWYRQILGQKVEFLVSFYNNEISEKSEIFDDQFSVERPDGSNFTLKIRSTKLEDSAMYFCASSIGTANTGELFFGEGSRLTVL.

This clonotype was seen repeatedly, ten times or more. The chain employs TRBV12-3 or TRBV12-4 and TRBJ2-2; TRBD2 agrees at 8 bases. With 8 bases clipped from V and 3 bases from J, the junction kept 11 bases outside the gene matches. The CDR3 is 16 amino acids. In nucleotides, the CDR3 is TGTGCCAGCCTTCGGGCGGGGGGCTTGTACACCGGGGAGCTGTTTTTT. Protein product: CASLRAGGLYTGELFF.

CDR3 residues: CASSLVVQGAYNTEAFF. The CDR3 DNA sequence: TGCGCCAGCAGCTTGGTGGTTCAGGGGGCTTACAACACTGAAGCTTTCTTT. The rearrangement joins TRBV5-1 to TRBJ1-1; TRBD1 agrees at 8 bases. The CDR3 is 17 amino acids. V lost 0 bases, J lost 2 bases, and 9 bases stayed unmatched. Germline CDR1 and CDR2: SGHRS and YFSETQ.

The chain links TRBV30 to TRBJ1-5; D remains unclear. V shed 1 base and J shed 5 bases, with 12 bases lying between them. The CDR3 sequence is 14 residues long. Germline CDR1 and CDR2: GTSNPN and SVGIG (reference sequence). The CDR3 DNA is TGTGCCTGGAGTGGGTCCCAGAGGCATCAGCCCCAGCATTTT. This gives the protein CAWSGSQRHQPQHF.

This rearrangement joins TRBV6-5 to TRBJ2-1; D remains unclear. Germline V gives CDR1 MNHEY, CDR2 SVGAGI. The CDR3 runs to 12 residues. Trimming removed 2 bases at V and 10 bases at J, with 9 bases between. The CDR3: CASSYRAIEQFF. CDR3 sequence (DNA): TGTGCCAGCAGTTACCGCGCCATAGAGCAGTTCTTC.

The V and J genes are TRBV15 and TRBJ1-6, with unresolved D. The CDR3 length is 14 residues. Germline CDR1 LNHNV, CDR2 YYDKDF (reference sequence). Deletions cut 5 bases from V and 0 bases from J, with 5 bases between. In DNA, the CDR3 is TGTGCCACCAGCGAGGGCTCCTATAATTCACCCCTCCACTTT. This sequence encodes CATSEGSYNSPLHF.

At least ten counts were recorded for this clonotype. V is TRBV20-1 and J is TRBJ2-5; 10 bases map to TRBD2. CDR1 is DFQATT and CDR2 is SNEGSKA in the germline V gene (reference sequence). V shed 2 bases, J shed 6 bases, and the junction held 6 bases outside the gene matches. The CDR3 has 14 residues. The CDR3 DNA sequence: TGCAGTGCTAGACTAGCGGGAGTGAAAAAGACCCAGTACTTC. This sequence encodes CSARLAGVKKTQYF.

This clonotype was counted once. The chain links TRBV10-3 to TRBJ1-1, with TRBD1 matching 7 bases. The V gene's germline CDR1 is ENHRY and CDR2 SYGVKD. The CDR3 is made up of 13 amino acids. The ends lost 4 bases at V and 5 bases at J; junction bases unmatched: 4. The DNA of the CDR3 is TGTGCCATCAGTGTAGACAGGGTTACTGAAGCTTTCTTT. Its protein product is CAISVDRVTEAFF.

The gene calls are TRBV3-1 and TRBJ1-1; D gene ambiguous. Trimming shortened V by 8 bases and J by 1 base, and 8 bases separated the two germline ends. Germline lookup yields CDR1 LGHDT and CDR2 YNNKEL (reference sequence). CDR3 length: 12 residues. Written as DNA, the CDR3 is TGTGCCAGCGGTCAGGAGAACACTGAAGCTTTCTTT. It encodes CASGQENTEAFF.

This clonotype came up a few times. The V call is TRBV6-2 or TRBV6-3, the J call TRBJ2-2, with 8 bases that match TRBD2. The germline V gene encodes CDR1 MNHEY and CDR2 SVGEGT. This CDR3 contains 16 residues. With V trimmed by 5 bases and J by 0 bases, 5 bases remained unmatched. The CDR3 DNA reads TGTGCCAGCAGTCCCACTAGCGGAGCGAACACCGGGGAGCTGTTTTTT. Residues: CASSPTSGANTGELFF.

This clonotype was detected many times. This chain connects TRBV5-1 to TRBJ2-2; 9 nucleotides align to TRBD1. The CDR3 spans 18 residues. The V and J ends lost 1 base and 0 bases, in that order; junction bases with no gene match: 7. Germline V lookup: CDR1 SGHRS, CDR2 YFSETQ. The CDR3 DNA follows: TGCGCCAGCAGCTTGAGGGGAGGACAGGGGCCGAACACCGGGGAGCTGTTTTTT. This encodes CASSLRGGQGPNTGELFF.